These 17 T cell receptor beta chains originate from one sample sequenced in a study of cytomegalovirus exposure and HLA in healthy donors. The PCR was carried out with 60 Vbeta primers and 13 Jbeta primers. This table comes from immunoSEQ multiplex PCR, and its TCRdb copy is limited to in-frame clones, with some not included. In the table there are some 130,000 clones, about 83% of which are singletons. Sample: PBMCs. Source of these receptors: a girl aged 2 to 9 in good health and CMV-seronegative.

This CDR3 reads CACSEGYGYTF. The CDR3 DNA sequence: TGTGCCTGCAGCGAGGGCTATGGCTACACCTTC. The chain recombines TRBV30 with TRBJ1-2; D not resolved. The V gene's germline CDR1 is GTSNPN and CDR2 SVGIG (reference sequence). The germline V and J ends were trimmed by 6 bases and 4 bases, with 9 bases remaining between them. This CDR3 is built from 11 residues. The full variable domain, in which reference TRBV30 and TRBJ1-2 provide the parts outside the CDR3, is SQTIHQWPATLVQPVGSPLSLECTVEGTSNPNLYWYRQAAGRGLQLLFYSVGIGQISSEVPQNLSASRPQDRQFILSSKKLLLSDSGFYLCACSEGYGYTFGSGTRLTVV.

About this clone itself: A junction end diverges from the germline sequence, so it may reflect a read error. The V gene is TRBV7-7, the J gene TRBJ2-2; 8 bases are shared with TRBD2. The germline CDR1 and CDR2 sequences are SSHAT and FNYEAQ (reference sequence). CDR3 length: 15 residues. The CDR3, as DNA: TGTGCTAGCAGCTTAGTTGGCGGGGGGACCGGGGAGCTGTTTTTT. Amino acids: CASSLVGGGTGELFF. Supplemented by reference TRBV7-7 and TRBJ2-2, the full variable domain reads GAGVSQSPRYKVTKRGQDVTLRCDPISSHATLYWYQQALGQGPEFLTYFNYEAQPDKSGLPSDRFSAERPEGSISTLTIQRTEQRDSAMYRCASSLVGGGTGELFFGEGSRLTVL.

V usage is TRBV9 and J usage is TRBJ2-4, with D maybe TRBD2 (6 bases). V was pared by 0 bases and J by 8 bases, with 15 bases between. From germline, CDR1 is SGDLS and CDR2 YYNGEE. This CDR3 spans 15 amino acids. CDR3 nucleotides: TGTGCCAGCAGCGTAGTTCCTAGCGAGGGGCACATTCAGTACTTC. This encodes CASSVVPSEGHIQYF.

A single count supports this clone. This sequence joins TRBV27 and TRBJ2-3; TRBD1 matches at 8 bases. This CDR3 has 18 residues. Unmatched junction bases numbered 14, after V lost 5 bases and J lost 1 base. Germline CDR1 MNHEY, CDR2 SMNVEV (reference sequence). The CDR3 here is CASSPPGQGPPGTDTQYF. CDR3 nucleotides: TGTGCCAGCAGTCCGCCAGGACAGGGCCCTCCGGGCACAGATACGCAGTATTTT.

This chain connects TRBV25-1 to TRBJ1-1, with D uncertain. Looked up from germline, CDR1 is MGHDK and CDR2 is SYGVNS. The ends were cut back, 4 bases at V and 4 bases at J, with 10 bases in the middle. The CDR3 length is 13 residues. DNA for the CDR3: TGTGCCAGCAGTGGCGAACCCACCACTGAAGCTTTCTTT. Amino acid sequence: CASSGEPTTEAFF.

The genes are TRBV28 and TRBJ1-1; TRBD1 matches 10 bases. J was trimmed by 4 bases and V by 3 bases; bases with no gene match: 8. The CDR3 sequence is 16 residues long. The germline gives CDR1 MDHEN, CDR2 SYDVKM. The CDR3 coding sequence is TGTGCCAGCAGTTTCTTTCGGACAGGGGGTTCCACTGAAGCTTTCTTT. This encodes CASSFFRTGGSTEAFF.

This clone was found a few times. V gene TRBV4-3 combines with J gene TRBJ1-1; 8 bases are shared with TRBD1. From germline, CDR1 is LGHNA and CDR2 YSLEER. V shed 1 base and J 7 bases; nucleotides not matched to a gene: 8. CDR3 length: 15 amino acids. CDR3 sequence: CASSQGPQGAYEAFF. CDR3 nucleotide sequence: TGCGCCAGCAGCCAAGGGCCGCAGGGGGCTTATGAAGCTTTCTTT.

Only one count was recorded for this clone. The rearrangement joins TRBV27 to TRBJ1-6; 9 nucleotides match TRBD1. This CDR3 contains 15 residues. In germline, CDR1 is MNHEY, CDR2 SMNVEV (reference sequence). V trimming: 5 bases; J trimming: 7 bases; junction bases outside the gene matches: 6. The CDR3 bases are TGTGCCAGCAGTCTAGCTGGGACAGGGAATTCACCCCTCCACTTT. This sequence encodes CASSLAGTGNSPLHF.

The chain has TRBV4-2 and TRBJ2-1; 14 bases match TRBD2. J gave up 0 bases and V 2 bases, and 6 bases lay outside the gene matches. The CDR3 has 19 residues. In germline, CDR1 is LGHNA, CDR2 YNFKEQ. The DNA of the CDR3 is TGTGCCAGCAGCCAAAGACTAGCGGGAGGGACGAGCTCCTACAATGAGCAGTTCTTC. Protein product: CASSQRLAGGTSSYNEQFF.

The chain is built from TRBV25-1 and TRBJ1-6; 9 nucleotides match TRBD1. CDR1 is MGHDK, CDR2 SYGVNS, per germline. The CDR3 extends over 15 amino acids. Germline trimming cut 5 bases from V and 7 bases from J; bases unmatched to any gene: 6. CDR3 region: CASSKQGAGNSPLHF. CDR3 coding DNA: TGTGCCAGCAGTAAACAGGGGGCCGGGAATTCACCCCTCCACTTT.

The rearrangement joins TRBV27 to TRBJ1-2, with 9 bases aligning to TRBD1. Germline V gene sequence: CDR1 MNHEY, CDR2 SMNVEV (reference sequence). This CDR3 has 16 residues. With V trimmed by 4 bases and J by 6 bases, 12 bases remained unmatched. Here the CDR3 reads CASSWSTGGAGDGYTF. CDR3 DNA: TGTGCCAGCAGTTGGTCAACAGGGGGCGCGGGGGATGGCTACACCTTC.

The chain is built from TRBV21-1 and TRBJ2-3; the D call in the table, TRBD2, was not verified against the DNA. TRBV21-1 is designated a pseudogene. The CDR3 consists of 16 residues. The CDR3 bases are TGTGCCAGCAGCAAAGAGGCTAGCGGGGGCACAGATACGCAGTATTTT. Translation: CASSKEASGGTDTQYF.

As regards this clone: One end of the junction fails to match germline, which may point to a read error. This chain links TRBV5-1 with TRBJ1-1, with 7 bases identical to TRBD1. CDR3 length equals 14 residues. Germline V gene data show CDR1 as SGHRS and CDR2 as YFSETQ. The CDR3 here is CTSSLTQGDTEAFF. The CDR3 coding sequence is TGCACCAGCAGCTTGACCCAGGGGGATACTGAAGCTTTCTTT.

CDR3 nucleotide sequence: TGTGCCACCAGCAGAGGGTACGACGGAGGGGCGAGGCTTAAGGAAAAACTGTTTTTT. Amino acids: CATSRGYDGGARLKEKLFF. The gene calls are TRBV15 and TRBJ1-4; tentatively, D is TRBD1 (5 bases). Germline lookup yields CDR1 LNHNV and CDR2 YYDKDF (reference sequence). With 1 base removed from V and 8 bases from J, the gap between germline ends came to 26 bases. CDR3 size: 19 residues.

A single count supports this clone. The CDR3 sequence: CASSLDRREQYF. The CDR3 region has the DNA TGTGCCAGCAGCTTAGATCGTCGGGAGCAGTACTTC. The genes are TRBV11-2 and TRBJ2-7; unclear D gene. The CDR3 loop spans 12 amino acids. The V and J ends lost 0 bases and 7 bases respectively, with 7 bases between them. The germline V gene encodes CDR1 SGHAT and CDR2 FQNNGV.

The V call is TRBV30, the J call TRBJ1-4; 12 bases fit TRBD1. The trim removed 3 bases at V and 5 bases at J, leaving 10 bases unmatched. The CDR3 has 17 amino acids. Germline CDR1 GTSNPN, CDR2 SVGIG (reference sequence). CDR3 nucleotides: TGTGCCTGGAGGGCCGGGACAGGGGGCAAGGGAAATGAAAAACTGTTTTTT. This translates into CAWRAGTGGKGNEKLFF.

In the case of this clone: The sample has other DNA sequences that encode this CDR3 too. The chain joins TRBV29-1 to TRBJ2-3, with D perhaps TRBD1 (6 bases). Germline V lookup: CDR1 SQVTM, CDR2 ANQGSEA. The CDR3 has 15 amino acids. Trimming took 0 bases from V and 0 from J, leaving 10 bases between them. CDR3 in DNA: TGCAGCGTTGAAGATCAGGGGTCTAGCACAGATACGCAGTATTTT. Translated, it gives CSVEDQGSSTDTQYF.